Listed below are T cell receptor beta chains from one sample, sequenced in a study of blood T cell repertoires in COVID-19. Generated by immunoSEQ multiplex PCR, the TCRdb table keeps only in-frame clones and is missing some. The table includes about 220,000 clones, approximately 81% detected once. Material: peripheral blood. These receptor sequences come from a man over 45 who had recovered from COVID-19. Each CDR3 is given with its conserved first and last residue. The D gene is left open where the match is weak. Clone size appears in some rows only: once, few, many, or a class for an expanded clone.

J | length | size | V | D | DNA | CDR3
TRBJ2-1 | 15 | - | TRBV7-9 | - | TGTGCCAGCAGCTTAGTTTTGGCGGCTAACAATGAGCAGTTCTTC | CASSLVLAANNEQFF
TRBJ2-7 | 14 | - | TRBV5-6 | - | TGTGCCAGCAGCTTGGGGGCTAGCGCCTACGAGCAGTACTTC | CASSLGASAYEQYF
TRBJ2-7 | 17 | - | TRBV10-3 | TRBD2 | TGTGCCATCAGTGAGTCGAAAGGGCTAGCGGGGGGATACGAGCAGTACTTC | CAISESKGLAGGYEQYF
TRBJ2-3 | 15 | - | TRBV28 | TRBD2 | TGTGCCAGCAGTTCAAGCGGGAGCGTTCGAGATACGCAGTATTTT | CASSSSGSVRDTQYF
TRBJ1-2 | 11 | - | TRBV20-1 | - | TGCAGTGGCGGGTCTGACTATGGCTACACCTTC | CSGGSDYGYTF
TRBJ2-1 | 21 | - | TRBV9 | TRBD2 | TGTGCCAGCAGCGTAGCCTCGGGGGTAGCGGGAGGGCCACCGACTTACAATGAGCAGTTCTTC | CASSVASGVAGGPPTYNEQFF
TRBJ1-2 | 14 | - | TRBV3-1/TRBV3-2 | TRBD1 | TGTGCCAGCAGCAACAGGGGGCGCGGCTATGGCTACACCTTC | CASSNRGRGYGYTF
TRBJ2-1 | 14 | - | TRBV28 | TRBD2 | TGTGCCAGCAGGTCTAGCGGGAGTATGGCGGAGCAGTTCTTC | CASRSSGSMAEQFF
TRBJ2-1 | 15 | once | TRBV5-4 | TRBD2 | TGTGCCAGCAGGCGGGAGAGCAGGACCTACAATGAGCAGTTCTTC | CASRRESRTYNEQFF
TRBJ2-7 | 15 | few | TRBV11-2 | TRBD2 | TGTGCCAGCAGCTTCCTAGCGGGAGGCTCCTACGAGCAGTACTTC | CASSFLAGGSYEQYF
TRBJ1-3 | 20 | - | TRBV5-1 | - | TGCGCCAGCAGCTCGGGGAGGGGAAGAAGACCCTTGGGCTCTGGAAACACCATATATTTT | CASSSGRGRRPLGSGNTIYF
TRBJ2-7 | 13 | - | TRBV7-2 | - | TGTGCCAGCAGCTTGATAGATTTTGCCGAGCAGTACTTC | CASSLIDFAEQYF
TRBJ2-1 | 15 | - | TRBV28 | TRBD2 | TGTGCCAGCAGTTTATTTACTAGCGGAGACAATGAGCAGTTCTTC | CASSLFTSGDNEQFF
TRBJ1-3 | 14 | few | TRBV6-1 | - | TGTGCCAGCAGTGAGAGGCTTGGCGATGCTGCCATATATTTT | CASSERLGDAAIYF
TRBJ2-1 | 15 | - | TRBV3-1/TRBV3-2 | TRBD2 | TGTGCCAGCACCTGGACTAGGGGATCCTACAATGAGCAGTTCTTC | CASTWTRGSYNEQFF
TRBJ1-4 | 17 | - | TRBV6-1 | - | TGTGCCAGCAGTGGGGAGCTAGGGGGTGGAGTAAGTGAAAAACTGTTTTTT | CASSGELGGGVSEKLFF
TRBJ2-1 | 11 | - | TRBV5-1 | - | TGCGCCAGCACTCGATGGCGGGAGCAGTTCTTC | CASTRWREQFF
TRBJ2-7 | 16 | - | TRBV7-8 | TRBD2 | TGTGCCAGCAGTCCAGCCCTAGCGGGAGCTAGGTACGAGCAGTACTTC | CASSPALAGARYEQYF
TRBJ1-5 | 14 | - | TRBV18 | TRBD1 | TGTGCCAGTGCCTCGGGAGGGGGCGGACAGCCCCAGCATTTT | CASASGGGGQPQHF
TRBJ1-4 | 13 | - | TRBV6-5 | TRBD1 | TGTGCCAGCAGCGGACAGGCGAATGAAAAACTGTTTTTT | CASSGQANEKLFF
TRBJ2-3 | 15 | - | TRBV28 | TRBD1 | TGTGCCAGCACCCCGACAGGGGTTAGCACAGATACGCAGTATTTT | CASTPTGVSTDTQYF
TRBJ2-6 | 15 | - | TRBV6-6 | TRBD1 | TGTGCCAGCACAGGGGGCCTCTCTGGGGCCAACGTCCTGACTTTC | CASTGGLSGANVLTF
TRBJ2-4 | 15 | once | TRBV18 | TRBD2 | TGTGCCAGCTCACCCGGGACTAGCACCCAAAACATTCAGTACTTC | CASSPGTSTQNIQYF
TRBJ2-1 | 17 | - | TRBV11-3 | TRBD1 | TGTGCCAGCAGCTTAGATTCCGGGACAGGGAGTGGAAATGAGCAGTTCTTC | CASSLDSGTGSGNEQFF
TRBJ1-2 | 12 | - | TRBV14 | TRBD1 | TGTGCCAGCAGCCAAAACAGGGGACGCTACACCTTC | CASSQNRGRYTF
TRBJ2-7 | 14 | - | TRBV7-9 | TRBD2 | TGTGCCAGCAGCCTTCGGGGAGCGGGAGGGGAGCAGTACTTC | CASSLRGAGGEQYF
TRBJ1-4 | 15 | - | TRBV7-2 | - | TGTGCCAGCAGCTTAGGCGGAACAACTAATGAAAAACTGTTTTTT | CASSLGGTTNEKLFF
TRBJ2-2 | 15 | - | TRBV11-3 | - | TGTGCCAGCAGCTTCTCGGGAATCAACACCGGGGAGCTGTTTTTT | CASSFSGINTGELFF
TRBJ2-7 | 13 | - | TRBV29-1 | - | TGCAGCGTTGAATCCAGGGACACCTACGAGCAGTACTTC | CSVESRDTYEQYF
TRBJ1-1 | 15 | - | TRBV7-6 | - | TGTGCCAGCAGCTTAGGATGGGGTATGGAGGCTGAAGCTTTCTTT | CASSLGWGMEAEAFF